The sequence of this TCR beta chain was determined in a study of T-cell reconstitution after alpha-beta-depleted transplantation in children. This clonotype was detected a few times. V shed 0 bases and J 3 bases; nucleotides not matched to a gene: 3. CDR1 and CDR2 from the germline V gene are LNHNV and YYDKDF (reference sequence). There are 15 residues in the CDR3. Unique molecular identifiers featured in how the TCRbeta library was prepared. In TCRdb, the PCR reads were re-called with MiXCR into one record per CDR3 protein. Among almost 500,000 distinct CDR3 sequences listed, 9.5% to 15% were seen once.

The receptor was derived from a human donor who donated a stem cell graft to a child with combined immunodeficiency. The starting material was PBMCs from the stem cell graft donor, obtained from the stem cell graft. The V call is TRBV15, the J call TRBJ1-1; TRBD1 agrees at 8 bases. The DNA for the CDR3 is TGTGCCACCAGCAGAGACCCAGGGGGCCACACTGAAGCTTTCTTT. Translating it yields CATSRDPGGHTEAFF.